This TCR beta chain came from a study of cytomegalovirus exposure and HLA in healthy donors. V was pared by 3 bases and J by 3 bases, with 11 bases between. The CDR3 has 14 residues. The V gene's germline CDR1 is SGHTA and CDR2 FQGNSA. Researchers ran the PCR with 60 Vbeta and 13 Jbeta primers. Sequencing was performed with immunoSEQ multiplex PCR; in TCRdb, only in-frame clones are kept and a portion is missing. The sample has 120,000 or so clones, approximately 72% seen once. This sequence was found in a woman aged 45-65 years in good health and CMV-seropositive. The source material was PBMCs. The chain links TRBV7-2 to TRBJ1-1, with D maybe TRBD1 (6 bases). The CDR3 loop is CASSFTPGDTEAFF. The CDR3 nucleotides are TGTGCCAGCAGCTTCACTCCAGGGGACACTGAAGCTTTCTTT.